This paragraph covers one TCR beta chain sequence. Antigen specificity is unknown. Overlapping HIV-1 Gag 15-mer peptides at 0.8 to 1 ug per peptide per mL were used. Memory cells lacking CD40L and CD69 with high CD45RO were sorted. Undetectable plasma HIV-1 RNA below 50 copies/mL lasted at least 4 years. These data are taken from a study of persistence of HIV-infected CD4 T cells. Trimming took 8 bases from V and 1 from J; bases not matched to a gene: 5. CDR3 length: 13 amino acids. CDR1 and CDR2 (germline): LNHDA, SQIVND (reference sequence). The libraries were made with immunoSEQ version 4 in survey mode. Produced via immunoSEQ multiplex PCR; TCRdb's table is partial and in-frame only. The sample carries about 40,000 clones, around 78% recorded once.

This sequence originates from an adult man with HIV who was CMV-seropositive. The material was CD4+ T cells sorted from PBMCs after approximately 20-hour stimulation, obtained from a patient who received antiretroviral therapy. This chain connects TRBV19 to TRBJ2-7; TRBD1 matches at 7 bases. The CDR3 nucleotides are TGTGCCAGTTCCTCGACAGGGTCCTACGAGCAGTACTTC. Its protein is CASSSTGSYEQYF.